Below, 28 T cell receptor beta chains from the same sample are listed, as sequenced in a study of Ad26.COV2.S vaccination and SARS-CoV-2 variants. The table came from immunoSEQ multiplex PCR; TCRdb's copy has only in-frame clones and leaves some out. This table has about 180,000 clones, 70% to 90% appearing once. The specimen was peripheral blood, collected after recovery from COVID-19. The receptors were gathered from a human donor who had recovered from COVID-19.

The rearrangement links TRBV7-3 to TRBJ2-1; 10 positions agree with TRBD2. The CDR3 contains 16 residues. Germline V gene sequence: CDR1 SGHTA, CDR2 FQGTGA. J gave up 4 bases and V 4 bases, and 7 bases lay outside the gene matches. CDR3 DNA sequence: TGTGCCAGCAGCTCAAATAGCGGGGGGCCATACAATGAGCAGTTCTTC. It encodes CASSSNSGGPYNEQFF.

This clone was seen a few times. This chain connects TRBV28 to TRBJ1-1, with D unresolved. The CDR3 extends over 13 amino acids. Deletions cut 8 bases from V and 0 bases from J, with 10 bases between. Germline CDR1 is MDHEN and CDR2 is SYDVKM. The DNA for the CDR3 is TGTGCCAGCCACAGCCTTATGAACACTGAAGCTTTCTTT. It codes for CASHSLMNTEAFF.

The chain couples TRBV5-6 to TRBJ1-3; D gene unclear. Trimming cost V 5 bases and J 4 bases, with 16 bases left between them. Germline CDR1 is SGHDT and CDR2 is YYEEEE. The CDR3 extends over 15 amino acids. The CDR3 DNA sequence: TGTGCCAGCAGTAGAGGAGCAAAAAAGGGAAACACCATATATTTT. Its translation is CASSRGAKKGNTIYF.

In this sample, this clone turned up once. CDR3: CASSITRGAINEKLFF. The CDR3 DNA reads TGTGCCAGTAGTATAACGCGCGGGGCGATTAATGAAAAACTGTTTTTT. The J gene is TRBJ1-4, the V gene TRBV19; D may be TRBD1 (5 bases). Germline values: CDR1 LNHDA, CDR2 SQIVND (reference sequence). The V gene lost 2 bases and the J gene lost 4 bases, with 14 bases spanning the gap. The CDR3 has 16 amino acids. The full variable domain, with the rest looked up from reference TRBV19 and TRBJ1-4, is DGGITQSPKYLFRKEGQNVTLSCEQNLNHDAMYWYRQDPGQGLRLIYYSQIVNDFQKGDIAEGYSVSREKKESFPLTVTSAQKNPTAFYLCASSITRGAINEKLFFGSGTQLSVL.

This sequence joins TRBV9 and TRBJ2-4; weak D call: TRBD2 (6 bases). The CDR3 length is 14 residues. Trimming cost V 0 bases and J 10 bases, with 14 bases left between them. Germline V lookup: CDR1 SGDLS, CDR2 YYNGEE. CDR3 coding DNA: TGTGCCAGCAGCGTAGAGACTAGTGGTGTGATTCAGTACTTC. It translates to CASSVETSGVIQYF.

The gene calls are TRBV29-1 and TRBJ1-2; D is uncertain. This CDR3 has 13 amino acids. The V gene's germline CDR1 is SQVTM and CDR2 ANQGSEA. This CDR3 reads CSVPAAENYGYTF. As DNA, the CDR3 is TGCAGTGTCCCAGCGGCAGAGAACTATGGCTACACCTTC.

This chain uses TRBV12-3 or TRBV12-4 with TRBJ2-4; no firm D call. V lost 4 bases and J 9 bases, leaving 13 bases between the germline ends. The CDR3 has 13 amino acids. CDR3 sequence: CASSYQIPGIQYF. CDR3 nucleotide sequence: TGTGCCAGCAGTTATCAAATCCCAGGCATTCAGTACTTC.

The chain links TRBV5-1 to TRBJ2-5; 9 nucleotides agree with TRBD1. In germline, CDR1 is SGHRS, CDR2 YFSETQ. The CDR3 covers 16 residues. Trimming took 4 bases from V and 5 from J; bases not matched to a gene: 12. The CDR3 region has the DNA TGCGCCAGCAGCACAGGGACAGGGAGTGCTAGGGAGACCCAGTACTTC. Translation gives CASSTGTGSARETQYF.

J is TRBJ2-7 and V is TRBV3-1 (or the pseudogene TRBV3-2); D unclear. V was pared by 4 bases and J by 4 bases, with 11 bases between. CDR1 and CDR2 (germline): LGHDT, YNNKEL (reference sequence). This CDR3 contains 13 residues. Here the CDR3 reads CASSRPGRYEQYF. The CDR3 DNA reads TGTGCCAGCAGCCGCCCCGGTCGGTACGAGCAGTACTTC.

CDR3 nucleotides: TGTGCCAGTAAATTGGGCAGGGGGCTGTCCGGGGCCAACGTCCTGACTTTC. The encoded protein is CASKLGRGLSGANVLTF. The chain carries TRBV19 and TRBJ2-6, with 8 bases that match TRBD1. Germline assignment: CDR1 LNHDA and CDR2 SQIVND (reference sequence). V shed 7 bases and J 4 bases; nucleotides not matched to a gene: 12. CDR3 length equals 17 residues.

This clone was found once. The chain has TRBV2 and TRBJ1-2; TRBD1 matches 7 bases. This CDR3 is 15 amino acids long. Germline V gene lookup returns CDR1 SNHLY and CDR2 FYNNEI. Losses at the gene ends were 6 bases for V and 4 bases for J; bases not matched to a gene: 11. The CDR3 bases are TGTGCCAGCAGCTCTGACAGGGAGTTCTTCTATGGCTACACCTTC. Amino acid sequence: CASSSDREFFYGYTF. The variable domain in full, completed from reference TRBV2 and TRBJ1-2, reads EPEVTQTPSHQVTQMGQEVILRCVPISNHLYFYWYRQILGQKVEFLVSFYNNEISEKSEIFDDQFSVERPDGSNFTLKIRSTKLEDSAMYFCASSSDREFFYGYTFGSGTRLTVV.

The genes are TRBV3-1 (or the pseudogene TRBV3-2) and TRBJ2-4, with TRBD1 as a possible D gene (6 bases). The V end was cut by 3 bases, the J end by 7 bases, with 13 bases between. The germline V gene has CDR1 LGHDT and CDR2 YNNKEL (reference sequence). The length of the CDR3 is 14 residues. CDR3 nucleotide sequence: TGTGCCAGCAGCCACATGGTGGGGGCTAACATTCAGTACTTC. Translated: CASSHMVGANIQYF.

V and J are TRBV30 and TRBJ1-2, with a possible D match to TRBD1 (6 bases). Trimming cost V 4 bases and J 3 bases, with 21 bases left between them. The CDR3 has 16 residues. Germline CDR1 is GTSNPN and CDR2 is SVGIG (reference sequence). The CDR3 sequence is CAWTSPRDIEYYGYTF. The CDR3 coding sequence is TGTGCCTGGACCTCCCCCCGGGACATCGAGTACTATGGCTACACCTTC.

The chain combines TRBV28 with TRBJ1-3, with 7 bases identical to TRBD1. CDR3 length: 16 amino acids. Per the germline V gene, CDR1 is MDHEN and CDR2 is SYDVKM. V shed 1 base and J 4 bases; nucleotides not matched to a gene: 7. The DNA for the CDR3 is TGTGCCAGCAGTTTATACAGGGGAGCCTCCGGAAACACCATATATTTT. It specifies CASSLYRGASGNTIYF.

This CDR3 is CASSVGPAGDPDTQYF. The CDR3 DNA follows: TGTGCCAGCAGCGTAGGTCCAGCGGGGGACCCAGATACGCAGTATTTT. The V gene is TRBV9, the J gene TRBJ2-3; 8 bases match TRBD2. From germline, CDR1 is SGDLS and CDR2 YYNGEE. This CDR3 is 16 amino acids long. The V segment lost 0 bases and the J segment 4 bases; nucleotides outside the gene matches: 7.

This clone was recorded only once. The V and J genes are TRBV19 and TRBJ2-7, with 11 bases matching TRBD2. The junction had 1 base not matched to a gene; V was cut back by 5 bases and J by 1 base. CDR1 is LNHDA, CDR2 SQIVND, per germline (reference sequence). The CDR3 is 14 amino acids. The CDR3 DNA is TGTGCCAGTAGTCGGACTAGCGGGTCCTACGAGCAGTACTTC. Translated: CASSRTSGSYEQYF.

The rearrangement links TRBV7-2 to TRBJ1-2; no definite D call. In germline, CDR1 is SGHTA, CDR2 FQGNSA. Trimming removed 3 bases from V and 2 bases from J, with 10 bases in between. This CDR3 contains 14 residues. CDR3 sequence: CASSLLGPNYGYTF. CDR3 nucleotides: TGTGCCAGCAGCTTGCTGGGCCCAAACTATGGCTACACCTTC.

This chain connects TRBV5-6 to TRBJ2-2; D is perhaps TRBD2 (6 bases). The germline V and J ends were trimmed by 2 bases and 3 bases, with 11 bases remaining between them. The CDR3 is made up of 15 amino acids. The germline CDR1 and CDR2 sequences are SGHDT and YYEEEE. In DNA, the CDR3 is TGTGCCAGCAGCTTTCCGGGAGTGGACACCGGGGAGCTGTTTTTT. It codes for CASSFPGVDTGELFF.

The chain recombines TRBV7-3 with TRBJ2-7, with 9 bases fitting TRBD1. The CDR3 extends over 14 amino acids. With 6 bases clipped from V and 5 bases from J, the junction kept 8 bases outside the gene matches. The germline gives CDR1 SGHTA, CDR2 FQGTGA. The CDR3 nucleotides read TGTGCCAGCAGGGAGACAGGGGGTAAGAACGAGCAGTACTTC. Its translation is CASRETGGKNEQYF.

This clone was observed a few times. The rearrangement links TRBV2 to TRBJ2-2, with TRBD1 matching over 7 bases. Per the germline V gene, CDR1 is SNHLY and CDR2 is FYNNEI. Losses at the gene ends were 6 bases for V and 4 bases for J; bases not matched to a gene: 5. This CDR3 comprises 14 residues. The CDR3: CASSDRVFTGELFF. The CDR3 region has the DNA TGTGCCAGCAGCGACAGGGTGTTCACCGGGGAGCTGTTTTTT.

This chain connects TRBV4-2 to TRBJ2-5; D is uncertain. V was clipped by 2 bases and J by 4 bases, with 8 bases between them. This CDR3 has 13 amino acids. The germline CDR1 and CDR2 sequences are LGHNA and YNFKEQ. The CDR3 nucleotides are TGTGCCAGCAGCCAATCTCCCACAGAGACCCAGTACTTC. Translating it yields CASSQSPTETQYF.

The chain links TRBV3-1 (or the pseudogene TRBV3-2) to TRBJ2-1, with TRBD2 matching over 11 bases. This CDR3 has 14 residues. Trimming removed 2 bases from V and 9 bases from J; junction bases left unmatched: 3. Per the germline V gene, CDR1 is LGHDT and CDR2 is YNNKEL (reference sequence). CDR3 sequence (DNA): TGTGCCAGCAGCCAACTAGCGGGGGGAAGTGAGCAGTTCTTC. It specifies CASSQLAGGSEQFF.

This sequence joins TRBV7-9 and TRBJ2-7, with TRBD2 as a possible D gene (6 bases). The V gene's germline CDR1 is SEHNR and CDR2 FQNEAQ (reference sequence). Trimming removed 6 bases from V and 3 bases from J, with 12 bases in between. CDR3 length equals 13 residues. CDR3 region: CASRAGLSYEQYF. In nucleotides, the CDR3 is TGTGCCAGCAGGGCGGGACTTAGCTACGAGCAGTACTTC.

The V and J genes are TRBV5-1 and TRBJ2-2, with TRBD2 matching over 8 bases. Germline lookup yields CDR1 SGHRS and CDR2 YFSETQ. J gave up 4 bases and V 0 bases, and 5 bases lay outside the gene matches. CDR3 length equals 16 residues. The CDR3 loop reads CASSLEGRGGTGELFF. CDR3 bases: TGCGCCAGCAGCTTGGAAGGCCGGGGGGGCACCGGGGAGCTGTTTTTT.

V and J are TRBV9 and TRBJ2-5; TRBD2 aligns across 7 bases. Trimming at V came to 0 bases and at J to 1 base, leaving 9 bases not matched to a gene. The CDR3 is made up of 17 amino acids. CDR1 and CDR2 from the germline V gene are SGDLS and YYNGEE. Written as DNA, the CDR3 is TGTGCCAGCAGCGTAGCCGGGGCTAGCGGACTCCAAGAGACCCAGTACTTC. Translated, it gives CASSVAGASGLQETQYF.

The chain couples TRBV10-3 to TRBJ1-2; D may be TRBD1 (5 bases). V lost 0 bases and J lost 6, with 14 bases in between. CDR1 is ENHRY, CDR2 SYGVKD, per germline. The CDR3 has 15 amino acids. The CDR3 DNA sequence: TGTGCCATCAGTGAGTCATACAGGCCGGGGAATGGCTACACCTTC. Its translation: CAISESYRPGNGYTF.

DNA of the CDR3: TGTGCCAGCAGTGTCAATGAGCAGTACTTC. Protein sequence: CASSVNEQYF. The V call is TRBV2, the J call TRBJ2-7, with D unresolved. Deletions cut 4 bases from V and 7 bases from J, with 5 bases between. In germline, CDR1 is SNHLY, CDR2 FYNNEI. The CDR3 covers 10 residues.

The rearrangement links TRBV7-2 to TRBJ2-1; TRBD2 aligns across 13 bases. The CDR3 has 19 residues. With 5 bases clipped from V and 0 bases from J, the junction kept 10 bases outside the gene matches. Germline V lookup: CDR1 SGHTA, CDR2 FQGNSA. CDR3 nucleotides: TGTGCCAGCAGCCCTACCGGACTAGCGGGGGTCAGCTCCTACAATGAGCAGTTCTTC. This codes for CASSPTGLAGVSSYNEQFF. Supplemented by reference TRBV7-2 and TRBJ2-1, the full variable domain reads GAGVSQSPSNKVTEKGKDVELRCDPISGHTALYWYRQSLGQGLEFLIYFQGNSAPDKSGLPSDRFSAERTGGSVSTLTIQRTQQEDSAVYLCASSPTGLAGVSSYNEQFFGPGTRLTVL.